Listed below are T cell receptor beta chains from one sample, sequenced in a study of cytomegalovirus exposure and HLA in healthy donors. Generated by immunoSEQ multiplex PCR, the TCRdb table keeps only in-frame clones and is missing some. Altogether tens of thousands of clones are present, approximately 81% being singletons, with the ten largest covering roughly 20%. Material for sequencing was PBMCs. These receptors were obtained from a man between 18 and 29 years old in good health and CMV-seropositive. The CDR3 runs from the conserved cysteine through the conserved F or W. The D gene is left open where the match is weak. Clone size is given for some rows only: seen once, a few or many times, or a class if the clone is expanded.

TRBV6-1	-	-	TRBJ2-2	TGTGCCAGCAATACAGAACAGGGAAACCCCGGGGAGCTGTTTTTT	CASNTEQGNPGELFF
TRBV4-1	-	-	TRBJ2-1	TGCGCCAGCAGCCTGAGGGACACCTACAATGAGCAGTTCTTC	CASSLRDTYNEQFF
TRBV28	-	-	TRBJ2-1	TGTGCCAGCAGCACGGACTCGGGCACTGAGCAGTTCTTC	CASSTDSGTEQFF
TRBV9	-	-	TRBJ2-7	TGTGCCAGCAGCGTAGTGGGAGGCGAGCAGTACTTC	CASSVVGGEQYF
TRBV6-1	-	TRBD1	TRBJ1-1	TGTGCCCTCCAGGGGGCGGTTGAAGCTTTCTTT	CALQGAVEAFF
TRBV4-1	few	TRBD2	TRBJ2-7	TGCGCCAGCAGCCCGGGACTAACCTACGAGCAGTACTTC	CASSPGLTYEQYF
TRBV9	once	-	TRBJ1-5	TGTGCCAGCAGCGTAGATTGGGTCCGGGGCAATCAGCCCCAGCATTTT	CASSVDWVRGNQPQHF
TRBV13	-	-	TRBJ1-4	TGTGCCAGCAGCTTTAGGCAGGAACAAGAAAAACTGTTTTTT	CASSFRQEQEKLFF
TRBV27	-	-	TRBJ2-2	TGTGCCAGCAGTTTTCCTATGAACACCGGGGAGCTGTTTTTT	CASSFPMNTGELFF
TRBV5-1	once	TRBD1	TRBJ2-1	TGCGCCAGCAGCTTGGGGGACAGCACGTTCTTC	CASSLGDSTFF
TRBV28	-	-	TRBJ1-1	TGTGCCAGCAGTCCTCAGACAGGCGACGCTTTCTTT	CASSPQTGDAFF
TRBV29-1	-	TRBD2	TRBJ2-3	TGCAGCGTTGAACCGACTAGCGGGAGGCCAGATACGCAGTATTTT	CSVEPTSGRPDTQYF
TRBV5-4	once	-	TRBJ1-1	TGTGCCAGCAGCTTGGGTCAGGGGTACACTGAAGCTTTCTTT	CASSLGQGYTEAFF
TRBV30	-	TRBD1	TRBJ1-5	TGTGCCTGGAGTGCCGACAGGGGCAATCAGCCCCAGCATTTT	CAWSADRGNQPQHF